This is a list of T cell receptor beta chains from one sample in a study of T-cell memory formation after mild COVID-19. Each CDR3 protein gets one entry after TCRdb re-called the 5' RACE reads with MiXCR. The table records hundreds of thousands of distinct CDR3 sequences, approximately 19% of them present only once. Sequencing was done on a sample of PBMCs or a T cell subset sorted from them (not recorded which). The receptors were gathered from a man between 18 and 35 years old who had mild COVID-19 (a few samples of this study predate the infection). Cell type and time point are not known. Both conserved end residues are part of each CDR3. A D gene is named only where the DNA matches it firmly. The listing skips clone size in some rows; elsewhere it reads once, few, many or a size class.

>.|TRBJ2-3|TRBV7-9|TRBD2
TGTGCCAGCGAGGGACTAGCGGAAACAGATACGCAGTATTTT
CASEGLAETDTQYF
>many|TRBJ2-3|TRBV7-2|TRBD2
TGTGCCAGCAGCTTAGAGGCTACTAGCGGGGCGCAGTATTTT
CASSLEATSGAQYF
>few|TRBJ1-1|TRBV18|TRBD1
TGTGCCAGCTCATCGGACAGGGCAGCTGAAGCTTTCTTT
CASSSDRAAEAFF
>few|TRBJ2-1|TRBV4-2|.
TGTGCCAGCAGCCAAGGGGTTGGACGCGGGCAGTTCTTC
CASSQGVGRGQFF
>.|TRBJ2-5|TRBV5-1|.
TGCGCCAGTCACCAGTACCAAGAGACCCAGTACTTC
CASHQYQETQYF
>.|TRBJ2-3|TRBV11-2|TRBD1
TGTGCCAGCAGCTTAGATGTCAGGGGGAGAGATACGCAGTATTTT
CASSLDVRGRDTQYF
>many|TRBJ2-4|TRBV5-1|.
TGCGCCAGCAGCTTGGGGGGAGAGGGAAACATTCAGTACTTC
CASSLGGEGNIQYF
>.|TRBJ2-7|TRBV7-9|TRBD2
TGTGCCAGCAGCAGCGGGGGTGACGAGCAGTACTTC
CASSSGGDEQYF
>.|TRBJ2-5|TRBV7-2|.
TGTGCCAGCGGCCTGGAGACCCAGTACTTC
CASGLETQYF
>few|TRBJ2-5|TRBV29-1|TRBD2
TGCAGCGTAATCGAGGGACTAGCGGCCATCTGGGCCCAGTACTTC
CSVIEGLAAIWAQYF
>few|TRBJ1-1|TRBV12-3/TRBV12-4|.
TGTGCCAGCAGTCCCCCCGGGTGGGGGAACACTGAAGCTTTCTTT
CASSPPGWGNTEAFF
>few|TRBJ2-7|TRBV20-1|TRBD1
TGCAGTGCTAGACTGACAGGGCAGTTCGAGCAGTACTTC
CSARLTGQFEQYF
>few|TRBJ2-5|TRBV29-1|.
TGCAGCGTTGTCAACTCCCAAGAGACCCAGTACTTC
CSVVNSQETQYF
>few|TRBJ1-5|TRBV2|.
TGTGCCAGCAGGGAGAGCAATCAGCCCCAGCATTTT
CASRESNQPQHF
>few|TRBJ2-2|TRBV7-9|TRBD2
TGTGCCAGCAGCTCCCGGAGCGGGGGGCCCACCGGGGAGCTGTTTTTT
CASSSRSGGPTGELFF
>.|TRBJ2-7|TRBV6-5|TRBD2
TGTGCCAGCAGTTACTCGGTACTAGCGGGGGGAAGCGAGCAGTACTTC
CASSYSVLAGGSEQYF
>.|TRBJ1-2|TRBV19|TRBD1
TGTGCCAGTAGTATTCTGGCAGGGGGCGCCGGAGGCTACACCTTC
CASSILAGGAGGYTF
>few|TRBJ2-5|TRBV2|TRBD2
TGTGCCAGCAGGGTTAGCGGGGGGGAGACCCAGTACTTC
CASRVSGGETQYF
>few|TRBJ2-7|TRBV6-5|.
TGTGCCAGCAGTTACCTCTCGGGATCCTACGAGCAGTACTTC
CASSYLSGSYEQYF
>few|TRBJ1-1|TRBV4-1|.
TGCGCCAGCAGCCCGGTAAGGAGGGACACTGAAGCTTTCTTT
CASSPVRRDTEAFF
>.|TRBJ2-7|TRBV20-1|.
TGCAGTGTTAAGGGTTCCAACGAGCAGTACTTC
CSVKGSNEQYF
>few|TRBJ2-2|TRBV5-1|.
TGCGCCAGCAGCTTGGGTGGAGGGGACACCATGACCGGGGAGCTGTTTTTT
CASSLGGGDTMTGELFF
>.|TRBJ2-3|TRBV12-3/TRBV12-4|.
TGTGCCAGCACCATCCGGTTTAGCGGAGATACGCAGTATTTT
CASTIRFSGDTQYF
>once|TRBJ1-5|TRBV7-2|.
TGTGCCAGCAGCTTAGCTGTGGACAGTTATCAGCCCCAGCATTTT
CASSLAVDSYQPQHF
>.|TRBJ2-5|TRBV4-2|.
TGTGCCAGCAGCCAAATGACTCCTGAAGAGACCCAGTACTTC
CASSQMTPEETQYF
>many|TRBJ2-7|TRBV4-1|.
TGCGCCAGCAGCCAAGATCCGGGCTACATATACGAGCAGTACTTC
CASSQDPGYIYEQYF
>few|TRBJ2-5|TRBV7-2|.
TGTGCCAGCAGCTACCCGAAAGAGACCCAGTACTTC
CASSYPKETQYF
>.|TRBJ2-1|TRBV12-3/TRBV12-4|.
TGTGCCAGCAGTTGGACTTTGGGGGATCAGAATGAGCAGTTCTTC
CASSWTLGDQNEQFF
>few|TRBJ2-5|TRBV7-2|.
TGTGCCAGCAGCCCGGGGCAGAGAGGGACCCAGTACTTC
CASSPGQRGTQYF
>.|TRBJ1-1|TRBV29-1|TRBD1
TGCAGCGTGGAACGACAGGGGGGGTTCACTGAAGCTTTCTTT
CSVERQGGFTEAFF
>.|TRBJ2-3|TRBV29-1|TRBD1
TGCAGCGTTGAGGGACAGGATCAGGATACGCAGTATTTT
CSVEGQDQDTQYF
>many|TRBJ1-2|TRBV18|.
TGTGCCAGCTCACCTCACAACTATGGCTACACCTTC
CASSPHNYGYTF
>few|TRBJ2-7|TRBV6-2/TRBV6-3|.
TGTGCCAGCAGTCCCCACCAGGGTTACGACGAGCAGTACTTC
CASSPHQGYDEQYF
>medium-sized|TRBJ1-5|TRBV6-2/TRBV6-3|.
TGTGCCAGCAGTGCAGGGGCAGGCAATCAGCCCCAGCATTTT
CASSAGAGNQPQHF
>.|TRBJ1-4|TRBV7-6|TRBD1
TGTGCCAGCAGCTTAGGAAGAGGCGGGACAGACGAAAAACTGTTTTTT
CASSLGRGGTDEKLFF
>.|TRBJ2-2|TRBV29-1|.
TGCAGCGTGGGGCAGCCGAACACCGGGGAGCTGTTTTTT
CSVGQPNTGELFF
>few|TRBJ2-2|TRBV12-3/TRBV12-4|.
TGTGCCAGCAGCGTGGAAGGATGGTCCGGGGAGCTGTTTTTT
CASSVEGWSGELFF
>.|TRBJ1-5|TRBV24-1|.
TGTGCCACCAGTGAAACGAACACACTGGAGCATTTT
CATSETNTLEHF
>many|TRBJ2-2|TRBV4-1|.
TGCGCCAGCAGCCAAGAGGTGGCCGTCACCGGGGAGCTGTTTTTT
CASSQEVAVTGELFF
>.|TRBJ1-5|TRBV5-1|TRBD1
TGCGCCAGCGGCACGGACAGGGCTCTAGGGCAGCCCCAGCATTTT
CASGTDRALGQPQHF
>few|TRBJ2-2|TRBV29-1|.
TGCAGCGGAGGGGTAGGGCTCACCGGGGAGCTGTTTTTT
CSGGVGLTGELFF
>.|TRBJ2-5|TRBV7-3|.
TGTGCCAGCAGCGAAACCGGGACACGGGAGACCCAGTACTTC
CASSETGTRETQYF
>.|TRBJ2-1|TRBV12-3/TRBV12-4|TRBD2
TGTGCCAGCAGGGGACTAGCGGGGGGTTGGAATGAGCAGTTCTTC
CASRGLAGGWNEQFF
>.|TRBJ2-5|TRBV7-9|.
TGTGCCACTAAAGACACAGGGACCGGGGAGACCCAGTACTTC
CATKDTGTGETQYF
>many|TRBJ1-3|TRBV20-1|.
TGCAGTGCTAGCTTTTTGGGGGTTGGAAACACCATATATTTT
CSASFLGVGNTIYF
>.|TRBJ2-3|TRBV5-1|.
TGCGCCAGCAGCTTGGTCCTGGCAGGGGGCACAGATACGCAGTATTTT
CASSLVLAGGTDTQYF
>.|TRBJ1-5|TRBV7-2|.
TGTGCCAGCAGCCTCCAGGGGACCCTCAGATCGGGCAATCAGCCCCAGCATTTT
CASSLQGTLRSGNQPQHF
>.|TRBJ2-3|TRBV7-6|.
TGTGCCAGCAGCCCGACTAGTCTAAGCCCAGATACGCAGTATTTT
CASSPTSLSPDTQYF
>few|TRBJ2-7|TRBV4-1|TRBD2
TGCGCCAGCAGCCAAGATATGGGACTAGTAATCCCCTACGAGCAGTACTTC
CASSQDMGLVIPYEQYF
>few|TRBJ2-7|TRBV29-1|TRBD2
TGCAGCGTTGTACTAGCGGGGGCCGGGCAGTACTTC
CSVVLAGAGQYF
>few|TRBJ1-6|TRBV7-9|.
TGTGCCAGCAGCTTAGCTTCTGACTCACCCCTCCACTTT
CASSLASDSPLHF
>.|TRBJ1-1|TRBV27|.
TGTGCCAGCAGTACGAACAGGTGGGGGGTTACTGAAGCTTTCTTT
CASSTNRWGVTEAFF
>.|TRBJ2-3|TRBV3-1|.
TGTGCCAGCAGCCAAGTCCGGTTCGGCACAGATACGCAGTATTTT
CASSQVRFGTDTQYF
>.|TRBJ1-1|TRBV18|TRBD1
TGTGCCAGCTCAGACGGCAGGACAGGGAACACTGAAGCTTTCTTT
CASSDGRTGNTEAFF
>few|TRBJ2-1|TRBV20-1|TRBD1
TGCAGTGCTAGAGATTTCTCCGGCAGGGGGTACAATGAGCAGTTCTTC
CSARDFSGRGYNEQFF
>few|TRBJ1-2|TRBV5-1|.
TGCGCCAGCAGCTCGCGGGACACCTATGGCTACACCTTC
CASSSRDTYGYTF
>few|TRBJ1-2|TRBV4-3|TRBD1
TGCGCCAGCAGCCAATTAGCCGGGACAGCGGCTAACTATGGCTACACCTTC
CASSQLAGTAANYGYTF